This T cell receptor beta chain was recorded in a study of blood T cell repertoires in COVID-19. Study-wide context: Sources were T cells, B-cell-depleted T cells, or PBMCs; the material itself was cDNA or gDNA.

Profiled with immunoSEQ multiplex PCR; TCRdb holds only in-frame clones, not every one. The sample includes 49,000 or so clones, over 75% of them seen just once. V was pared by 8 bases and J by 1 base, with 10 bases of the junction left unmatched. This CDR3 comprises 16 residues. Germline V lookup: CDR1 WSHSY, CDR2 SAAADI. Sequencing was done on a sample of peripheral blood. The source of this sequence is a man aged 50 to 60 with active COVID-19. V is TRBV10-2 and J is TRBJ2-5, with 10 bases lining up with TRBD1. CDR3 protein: CASVPRDRGIQETQYF. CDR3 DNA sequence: TGCGCCAGCGTTCCAAGGGACAGGGGAATCCAAGAGACCCAGTACTTC.